This T cell receptor beta chain derives from a study of shared T cell receptors in the human thymus. V shed 3 bases and J shed 11 bases, with 13 bases lying between them. CDR1 and CDR2 (germline): SGHVS, FQNEAQ. CDR3 length: 12 residues. Method: immunoSEQ multiplex PCR; TCRdb's copy keeps in-frame clones and lacks some. The data hold more than 550,000 clones, with 70% to 90% observed a single time. This clone was seen just once. The sample was also reused in another study, on human thymus T cells. That investigation notes: What appeared biased in thymic and blood repertoires was the usage of V and J genes.

This TCR was recovered from a girl under three years old with a congenital heart defect. The chain carries TRBV7-8 and TRBJ1-1; TRBD1 is a possible D gene (6 bases). Sequencing was done on a sample of thymocytes. The CDR3 protein is CASSFGGRGAFF. DNA for the CDR3: TGTGCCAGCAGCTTCGGGGGGCGCGGGGCTTTCTTT.